These 2 T cell receptor beta chains share one sample of origin, sequenced in a study of blood T cell repertoires in COVID-19. Here immunoSEQ multiplex PCR was the method, and the copy in TCRdb shows in-frame clones only, minus some. The sample contains around 250,000 clones, 65% to 90% of which appear only once. The sample consisted of PBMCs or T cells enriched from blood (not recorded which). The receptors derive from a woman aged 50 to 60 with acute COVID-19.

The chain recombines TRBV7-9 with TRBJ1-1; TRBD1 agrees at 7 bases. The CDR3 contains 16 residues. From germline, CDR1 is SEHNR and CDR2 FQNEAQ (reference sequence). J was trimmed by 2 bases and V by 4 bases; bases with no gene match: 10. The CDR3 spells CASSWGATGRNTEAFF. CDR3 sequence (DNA): TGTGCCAGCAGCTGGGGGGCGACAGGGAGAAACACTGAAGCTTTCTTT. Together with reference TRBV7-9 and TRBJ1-1, the CDR3 gives the full variable domain: DTGVSQNPRHKITKRGQNVTFRCDPISEHNRLYWYRQTLGQGPEFLTYFQNEAQLEKSRLLSDRFSAERPKGSFSTLEIQRTEQGDSAMYLCASSWGATGRNTEAFFGQGTRLTVV.

This rearrangement joins TRBV19 to TRBJ1-2; TRBD1 matches at 9 bases. The V gene end was trimmed by 4 bases and the J gene end by 5 bases; junction bases not matched to a gene: 5. The CDR3 runs to 14 residues. Per the germline V gene, CDR1 is LNHDA and CDR2 is SQIVND (reference sequence). The CDR3 here is CASSTQGARYGYTF. DNA of the CDR3: TGTGCCAGTAGTACACAGGGGGCTCGATATGGCTACACCTTC.